Below are 23 T cell receptor beta chains sequenced from a single sample in a study of beta chain features in type 1 diabetes. TCRB transcripts that were expressed got sequenced, as all of the isolated RNA had been reverse transcribed. Using immunoSEQ multiplex PCR, the repertoire was profiled, and TCRdb retains in-frame clones only, with some absent. The sample includes over 300,000 clones, roughly 8% of them seen just once. The sequenced sample was central memory CD4+ T cells from blood. These receptor sequences come from a woman aged 18-30 years in good health.

The V call is TRBV6-5, the J call TRBJ1-2; maybe TRBD1 (6 bases). CDR1 is MNHEY, CDR2 SVGAGI, per germline. This CDR3 has 15 residues. Trimming removed 4 bases at V and 8 bases at J, with 20 bases between. CDR3 residues: CASSSPAGEEKGYTF. In DNA, the CDR3 is TGTGCCAGCAGTTCCCCGGCAGGGGAGGAGAAAGGCTACACCTTC.

This chain connects TRBV29-1 to TRBJ2-7; D is uncertain. The germline gives CDR1 SQVTM, CDR2 ANQGSEA. CDR3 length: 11 residues. V was pared by 5 bases and J by 2 bases, with 7 bases between. The CDR3 here is CSVRNTYEQYF. In DNA form, the CDR3 reads TGCAGCGTTAGGAATACCTACGAGCAGTACTTC.

This clone has ten or more counts. A read error may produce the germline difference seen at one junction end. The rearrangement uses TRBV10-3 and TRBJ2-2; 9 positions agree with TRBD2. CDR1 is ENHRY, CDR2 SYGVKD, per germline. CDR3 length: 15 amino acids. The CDR3 region is CASSYLREGSGELFF. For the CDR3, the DNA is TGTGCCAGCAGTTACCTGCGGGAGGGCAGCGGGGAGCTGTTTTTT.

V and J are TRBV9 and TRBJ2-1, with D perhaps being TRBD1 or TRBD2 (7 bases each). In germline, CDR1 is SGDLS, CDR2 YYNGEE. Trimming removed 1 base at V and 3 bases at J, with 14 bases between. The CDR3 covers 16 residues. The CDR3 here is CASSVSGGALYNEQFF. The CDR3 DNA is TGTGCCAGCAGCGTATCAGGGGGGGCTCTCTACAATGAGCAGTTCTTC. Full variable domain (outside the CDR3, taken from reference TRBV9 and TRBJ2-1): DSGVTQTPKHLITATGQRVTLRCSPRSGDLSVYWYQQSLDQGLQFLIQYYNGEERAKGNILERFSAQQFPDLHSELNLSSLELGDSALYFCASSVSGGALYNEQFFGPGTRLTVL.

The chain joins TRBV28 to TRBJ2-1, with D possibly matching TRBD2 (6 bases). Germline lookup yields CDR1 MDHEN and CDR2 SYDVKM. Deletions cut 4 bases from V and 0 bases from J, with 13 bases between. The CDR3 length is 16 residues. The CDR3 DNA follows: TGTGCCAGCAGTTCACCCGACGGGAGCTCCTACAATGAGCAGTTCTTC. As protein: CASSSPDGSSYNEQFF.

The chain uses TRBV19 and TRBJ2-5, with TRBD1 matching over 7 bases. CDR1 LNHDA and CDR2 SQIVND come from the germline V gene (reference sequence). The CDR3 has 14 residues. After removal of 5 bases from V and 3 bases from J, the junction contained 6 bases not matched to a gene. CDR3 region: CASSRRDSKETQYF. Written as DNA, the CDR3 is TGTGCCAGTAGTCGCCGGGACAGTAAAGAGACCCAGTACTTC. Full variable domain (remainder filled in from reference TRBV19 and TRBJ2-5): DGGITQSPKYLFRKEGQNVTLSCEQNLNHDAMYWYRQDPGQGLRLIYYSQIVNDFQKGDIAEGYSVSREKKESFPLTVTSAQKNPTAFYLCASSRRDSKETQYFGPGTRLLVL.

The chain combines TRBV2 with TRBJ2-1, with 14 bases identical to TRBD2. Germline CDR1 is SNHLY and CDR2 is FYNNEI. CDR3 length equals 15 residues. V was pared by 8 bases and J by 9 bases, with 9 bases of the junction left unmatched. CDR3 nucleotides: TGTGCCAGCGGGGGACTAGCGGGAGAAGTGAGTGAGCAGTTCTTC. It codes for CASGGLAGEVSEQFF.

This clone has only a few counts. V is TRBV7-2 and J is TRBJ2-5; the match to TRBD2 covers 12 bases. Germline V CDR1 and CDR2: SGHTA, FQGNSA. The V and J ends lost 4 bases and 11 bases, in that order; junction bases with no gene match: 2. The CDR3 is made up of 12 amino acids. CDR3 protein: CASSWTSGEQYF. CDR3 nucleotide sequence: TGTGCCAGCAGCTGGACTAGCGGGGAGCAGTACTTC.

This clone was seen ten or more times. For the CDR3, the DNA is TGTGCCAGCAGTTTAAGGGGGGCTGGGGAGACCCAGTACTTC. Its protein is CASSLRGAGETQYF. This sequence joins TRBV27 and TRBJ2-5; tentatively, D is TRBD1 or TRBD2 (6 bases each). Germline assignment: CDR1 MNHEY and CDR2 SMNVEV (reference sequence). V lost 2 bases and J 5 bases, leaving 12 bases between the germline ends. The CDR3 loop spans 14 amino acids.

This chain links TRBV4-2 with TRBJ2-7, with D tentatively TRBD2 (6 bases). Germline CDR1 and CDR2: LGHNA and YNFKEQ. This CDR3 comprises 17 residues. Trimming pared 0 bases from V and 0 bases from J, leaving 15 bases between. CDR3 in DNA: TGTGCCAGCAGCCAAGATGGAGGGGTAAGCGGCTCCTACGAGCAGTACTTC. Its protein is CASSQDGGVSGSYEQYF.

This clone has only a few counts. The chain combines TRBV5-4 with TRBJ2-3; D unclear. V dropped 3 bases and J dropped 6 bases, with 17 bases sitting between them. The CDR3 runs 15 residues. Germline V gene data show CDR1 as SGHNT and CDR2 as YYREEE (reference sequence). The CDR3 reads CASSSEYDKQDTQYF. Here the CDR3 DNA reads TGTGCCAGCAGCTCTGAATATGACAAGCAGGATACGCAGTATTTT.

The table lists this clone with a few counts. The rearrangement uses TRBV19 and TRBJ2-1; TRBD2 matches 7 bases. The V segment lost 4 bases and the J segment 7 bases; nucleotides outside the gene matches: 10. Germline values: CDR1 LNHDA, CDR2 SQIVND (reference sequence). This CDR3 region has 15 residues. The CDR3 loop reads CASSTLAVIGNEQFF. The CDR3 DNA reads as TGTGCCAGTAGTACTCTAGCGGTAATAGGGAATGAGCAGTTCTTC.

As for this clone: A much larger clone differs from this one at a single base, so this may be a read error. The chain has TRBV6-6 and TRBJ2-5; D is possibly TRBD2 (5 bases). CDR3 size: 13 residues. Trimming cost V 6 bases and J 2 bases, with 10 bases left between them. Germline CDR1 reads MNHNY; CDR2 reads SVGAGI (reference sequence). CDR3 DNA: TGTGCCAGCAGCCCCGGACTGCAAGAGACCCAGTACTTC. It specifies CASSPGLQETQYF.

This clone showed up just a few times. This sequence joins TRBV7-2 and TRBJ1-3; D is possibly TRBD1 (6 bases). Germline CDR1 SGHTA, CDR2 FQGNSA. The CDR3 is 14 amino acids. The V gene lost 6 bases and the J gene lost 0 bases, with 9 bases spanning the gap. CDR3 in DNA: TGTGCCAGCAGTCAGGGGAACTCTGGAAACACCATATATTTT. Amino acid sequence: CASSQGNSGNTIYF.

This clone was seen more than once but under ten times. The V and J genes are TRBV15 and TRBJ2-7; D possibly corresponds to TRBD2 (6 bases). This CDR3 comprises 17 residues. CDR1 LNHNV and CDR2 YYDKDF come from the germline V gene (reference sequence). The germline V and J ends were trimmed by 1 base and 1 base, with 17 bases remaining between them. The CDR3 region is CATSRGYSGPDSYEQYF. The CDR3 DNA reads TGTGCCACCAGCAGAGGATACAGCGGGCCCGATTCCTACGAGCAGTACTTC.

Ten or more counts support this clone. The rearrangement links TRBV7-2 to TRBJ2-6; D ambiguous. Looked up from germline, CDR1 is SGHTA and CDR2 is FQGNSA. V dropped 5 bases and J dropped 1 base, with 12 bases sitting between them. This CDR3 has 16 amino acids. The CDR3 DNA reads as TGTGCCAGCAGCCCTCCTGGGCGGTCTGGGGCCAACGTCCTGACTTTC. This gives the protein CASSPPGRSGANVLTF.

Only a few counts were recorded for this clone. The V gene is TRBV29-1, the J gene TRBJ1-4, with D unresolved. Germline lookup yields CDR1 SQVTM and CDR2 ANQGSEA. This CDR3 comprises 12 residues. The V end was cut by 7 bases, the J end by 2 bases, with 8 bases between. The CDR3 sequence is CSARMTNEKLFF. The DNA for the CDR3 is TGCAGCGCGCGTATGACTAATGAAAAACTGTTTTTT.

The rearrangement joins TRBV2 to TRBJ2-1; 10 bases fit TRBD2. CDR1 and CDR2 from the germline V gene are SNHLY and FYNNEI. The CDR3 consists of 14 residues. V gave up 6 bases and J gave up 4 bases; unmatched junction bases: 3. The CDR3 DNA follows: TGTGCCAGCAGCGGGACTAGCGCGTACAATGAGCAGTTCTTC. Its protein is CASSGTSAYNEQFF.

The chain is built from TRBV28 and TRBJ2-7; D uncertain. V gave up 8 bases and J gave up 3 bases, with 8 bases separating them. From germline, CDR1 is MDHEN and CDR2 SYDVKM. CDR3 length equals 11 residues. CDR3 amino acids: CASGSRYEQYF. The CDR3 nucleotides are TGTGCCAGCGGGTCCCGCTACGAGCAGTACTTC.

The table lists this clone with many counts. The rearrangement links TRBV9 to TRBJ2-7; 8 bases align to TRBD1. The CDR3 loop spans 16 amino acids. The J segment lost 0 bases and the V segment lost 0 bases, leaving 5 bases of the junction unmatched. Germline lookup yields CDR1 SGDLS and CDR2 YYNGEE. This chain's CDR3 is CASSVGPTGVSYEQYF. Here the CDR3 DNA reads TGTGCCAGCAGCGTAGGTCCGACAGGGGTCTCCTACGAGCAGTACTTC.

The chain employs TRBV28 and TRBJ1-1; D gene ambiguous. The CDR3 has 12 residues. CDR1 is MDHEN and CDR2 is SYDVKM in the germline V gene. With 5 bases removed from V and 10 bases from J, the gap between germline ends came to 14 bases. Written as DNA, the CDR3 is TGTGCCAGCAGTATCCAGACGGTTGCAGCTTTCTTT. As protein: CASSIQTVAAFF.

This clone was counted between two and nine times. The J gene is TRBJ2-3, the V gene TRBV6-5; 8 bases map to TRBD2. The junction had 11 bases not matched to a gene; V was cut back by 6 bases and J by 6 bases. CDR1 is MNHEY and CDR2 is SVGAGI in the germline V gene. This CDR3 has 15 residues. The CDR3 loop is CASSLSGSLRDTQYF. In DNA, the CDR3 is TGTGCCAGCAGCTTAAGCGGGAGTCTCCGGGATACGCAGTATTTT.

V and J are TRBV4-2 and TRBJ2-5; the D is unclear. The V end lost 1 base, the J end lost 2 bases, and 14 bases lay between the germline ends. The CDR3 loop spans 16 amino acids. CDR1 is LGHNA and CDR2 is YNFKEQ in the germline V gene. CDR3: CASSQGVRKDQETQYF. The DNA for the CDR3 is TGTGCCAGCAGCCAAGGGGTTCGCAAGGATCAAGAGACCCAGTACTTC.